This is a list of T cell receptor beta chains from one sample in a study of T cell repertoires in cytomegalovirus infection. TCRdb used MiXCR to reprocess the reads, holding one entry per CDR3 protein. The table has about 450,000 distinct CDR3 sequences, 31% seen once. The sample comprised PBMCs. The receptors here all came from a human donor in good health (CMV status not recorded). Some clones in this sample may be carry-over from other donors' samples. Each CDR3 is given with its conserved first and last residue. The D gene is left open where the match is weak. Only some rows state a clone size, as once, few, many or a class for expanded clones.

j_call clone_size d_call v_call cdr3_aa cdr3_nt
TRBJ2-7 . . TRBV20-1 CSENDRLNEQYF TGCAGCGAGAATGACAGGCTTAACGAGCAGTACTTC
TRBJ2-7 few TRBD1 TRBV4-3 CASSLDRGAKSYEQYF TGCGCCAGCAGCCTGGACAGGGGCGCTAAGTCCTACGAGCAGTACTTC
TRBJ1-4 few . TRBV4-2 CASRPGFPTNEKLFF TGTGCCAGCAGGCCGGGTTTTCCAACTAATGAAAAACTGTTTTTT
TRBJ2-1 few . TRBV18 CASSKDSGIYNEQFF TGTGCCAGCTCCAAAGATAGCGGAATTTACAATGAGCAGTTCTTC
TRBJ2-1 once . TRBV27 CASRQTVGSYNEQFF TGTGCCAGCAGGCAAACCGTGGGGTCCTACAATGAGCAGTTCTTC
TRBJ2-3 . TRBD2 TRBV7-2 CASSYEAGGHRTDTQYF TGTGCCAGCAGCTATGAAGCGGGGGGCCACCGCACAGATACGCAGTATTTT
TRBJ1-6 few . TRBV28 CASSSGPLNSPLHF TGTGCCAGCAGTTCGGGGCCCTTGAATTCACCCCTCCACTTT
TRBJ1-5 . TRBD1 TRBV23-1 CASKWDRVVCSNQPQHF TGCGCCAGCAAATGGGACAGGGTAGTTTGCAGCAATCAGCCCCAGCATTTT
TRBJ2-2 . TRBD1 TRBV11-3 CASSPSPGQGWDTGEPFF TGTGCCAGCAGCCCGAGTCCCGGACAGGGCTGGGACACCGGGGAGCCGTTTTTT
TRBJ1-2 few TRBD1 TRBV4-3 CASSQHRTGAAYGYTF TGCGCCAGCAGCCAACACCGGACAGGGGCCGCCTATGGCTACACCTTC
TRBJ2-5 many . TRBV7-2 CASSLDWLQETQYF TGTGCCAGCAGCTTAGACTGGCTCCAAGAGACCCAGTACTTC
TRBJ2-6 many . TRBV4-1 CASSQVGAGDNVLTF TGCGCCAGCAGCCAAGTGGGGGCAGGGGACAACGTCCTGACTTTC
TRBJ2-6 . . TRBV5-1 CASSPGITSGANVLTF TGCGCCAGCAGCCCAGGCATTACCTCTGGGGCCAACGTCCTGACTTTC
TRBJ2-1 many TRBD1 TRBV7-7 CASSFDELTGLGEQFF TGTGCCAGCAGCTTTGATGAATTGACAGGGTTGGGTGAGCAGTTCTTC
TRBJ1-5 few . TRBV6-6 CASSPPPGPQHF TGTGCCAGCAGCCCTCCCCCGGGGCCCCAGCATTTT
TRBJ2-5 few TRBD1 TRBV12-3/TRBV12-4 CASRRTGGFRETQYF TGTGCCAGCAGGAGGACAGGGGGCTTCCGAGAGACCCAGTACTTC
TRBJ1-5 few TRBD1 TRBV20-1 CSAHTTGTVNQPQHF TGCAGTGCTCATACTACCGGGACAGTCAATCAGCCCCAGCATTTT
TRBJ2-7 . TRBD1 TRBV20-1 CSAMTGGDEQYF TGCAGTGCCATGACAGGGGGCGACGAGCAGTACTTC
TRBJ1-1 . . TRBV4-3 CASSHDAGLNTEAFF TGCGCCAGCAGCCACGATGCGGGGTTGAACACTGAAGCTTTCTTT
TRBJ2-1 . . TRBV6-5 CASSILPGHTPPYNEQFF TGTGCCAGCAGTATTTTACCGGGACACACTCCCCCTTACAATGAGCAGTTCTTC
TRBJ1-2 . . TRBV6-2/TRBV6-3 CASSYPEVLGHGYTF TGTGCCAGCAGTTACCCCGAGGTCCTTGGTCATGGCTACACCTTC
TRBJ2-7 few TRBD2 TRBV5-6 CASSFRLAGVGEQYF TGTGCCAGCAGCTTCCGACTAGCGGGCGTGGGAGAGCAGTACTTC
TRBJ1-1 few . TRBV7-9 CAREDMNTEAFF TGTGCCAGGGAAGACATGAACACTGAAGCTTTCTTT
TRBJ1-5 few . TRBV5-6 CASSLALDNLGPQHF TGTGCCAGCAGCTTGGCCTTGGATAACCTCGGGCCCCAGCATTTT
TRBJ2-1 few TRBD2 TRBV7-2 CASLRRGISTYNEQFF TGTGCCAGCCTCAGGCGGGGGATTAGCACCTACAATGAGCAGTTCTTC
TRBJ1-4 few . TRBV28 CASSFGHFNEKLFF TGTGCCAGCAGTTTTGGGCATTTCAATGAAAAACTGTTTTTT
TRBJ1-5 many . TRBV7-2 CASSWDGGARNQPQHF TGTGCCAGCAGCTGGGATGGGGGGGCCCGCAATCAGCCCCAGCATTTT
TRBJ2-7 many . TRBV12-3/TRBV12-4 CASSQGWLGNSYEQYF TGTGCCAGCAGTCAAGGGTGGTTAGGAAACTCCTACGAGCAGTACTTC
TRBJ1-2 few . TRBV2 CASSAGERYGYTF TGTGCCAGCAGTGCCGGGGAGAGATATGGCTACACCTTC
TRBJ2-7 . . TRBV28 CASSSSREQYF TGTGCCAGCAGTTCCTCCCGGGAGCAGTACTTC
TRBJ2-3 many . TRBV7-6 CASSLGGGPTDTQYF TGTGCCAGCAGCTTGGGGGGGGGCCCGACAGATACGCAGTATTTT
TRBJ2-1 few TRBD2 TRBV7-6 CASSLGLAGGSNEQFF TGTGCCAGCAGCTTAGGTCTAGCGGGGGGGAGTAATGAGCAGTTCTTC
TRBJ2-3 few TRBD2 TRBV28 CATQLPSGGPGDTQYF TGTGCCACCCAATTACCTAGCGGGGGGCCGGGAGATACGCAGTATTTT
TRBJ2-5 . . TRBV6-1 CASSVLHNPFQETQYF TGTGCCAGCAGTGTCCTGCACAACCCCTTTCAAGAGACCCAGTACTTC
TRBJ2-7 many TRBD1 TRBV12-3/TRBV12-4 CASSVSGTGGLGQYF TGTGCCAGCAGTGTCTCCGGGACAGGCGGCCTGGGGCAGTACTTC
TRBJ1-5 many TRBD1 TRBV12-3/TRBV12-4 CASNKAGTGSQPQHF TGTGCCAGCAACAAAGCCGGGACAGGGAGCCAGCCCCAGCATTTT
TRBJ2-5 few TRBD1 TRBV6-1 CASGYSGTGDPETQYF TGTGCCAGCGGATACTCCGGGACAGGGGATCCGGAGACCCAGTACTTC
TRBJ1-2 many TRBD1 TRBV7-2 CASSRTGGNYGYTF TGTGCCAGCAGCAGGACAGGGGGTAACTATGGCTACACCTTC
TRBJ2-6 . . TRBV6-1 CASSRDGLSGANVLTF TGTGCCAGCAGCCGGGACGGACTCTCTGGGGCCAACGTCCTGACTTTC
TRBJ1-2 . . TRBV29-1 CSVAMLGGAGRYTF TGCAGCGTTGCCATGTTGGGAGGAGCTGGCCGCTACACCTTC
TRBJ2-7 many TRBD2 TRBV4-1 CASSQENGGSYEQYF TGCGCCAGCAGCCAAGAGAACGGGGGGTCCTACGAGCAGTACTTC
TRBJ1-2 few . TRBV10-3 CAISETDGYGYTF TGTGCCATCAGTGAGACGGACGGCTATGGCTACACCTTC
TRBJ1-4 . . TRBV28 CASSLYPEKLFF TGTGCCAGCAGTTTATATCCTGAAAAACTGTTTTTT
TRBJ1-1 few . TRBV19 CASSIGQGRTEAFF TGTGCCAGTAGTATAGGGCAGGGTCGGACTGAAGCTTTCTTT
TRBJ2-1 . TRBD2 TRBV7-2 CASSLGPGGAHNEQFF TGTGCCAGCAGCTTAGGTCCGGGGGGGGCCCACAATGAGCAGTTCTTC
TRBJ1-5 . . TRBV27 CASSLWAGADSNQPQHF TGTGCCAGCAGTTTATGGGCAGGGGCCGATAGCAATCAGCCCCAGCATTTT
TRBJ2-5 few TRBD1 TRBV19 CASSVGTGASETQYF TGTGCCAGTAGTGTCGGGACAGGGGCCTCCGAGACCCAGTACTTC
TRBJ1-6 few . TRBV28 CASSLKGWINSPLHF TGTGCCAGCAGTTTAAAGGGCTGGATTAATTCACCCCTCCACTTT
TRBJ1-1 . . TRBV5-5 CASSLSVRTNTEAFF TGTGCCAGCAGCTTGTCGGTACGGACGAACACTGAAGCTTTCTTT